The 25 T cell receptor beta chains below come from one sample, sequenced in a study of T cell changes during pregnancy in multiple sclerosis. Only in-frame clones appear in the TCRdb table, and some are missing; sequencing was by immunoSEQ multiplex PCR. The sample records under 70,000 clones, 90% being singletons. Sequenced here: peripheral blood, sampled in the third trimester of pregnancy. The receptors were gathered from a female donor in good health, enrolled as a control in a pregnancy study.

The chain joins TRBV15 to TRBJ2-2; 7 bases are a match to TRBD1. The V gene end was trimmed by 9 bases and the J gene end by 1 base; junction bases not matched to a gene: 8. The CDR3 covers 15 residues. Per the germline V gene, CDR1 is LNHNV and CDR2 is YYDKDF (reference sequence). The CDR3 region is CATGNTGVNTGELFF. CDR3 in DNA: TGTGCCACGGGGAATACAGGGGTGAACACCGGGGAGCTGTTTTTT.

This chain connects TRBV7-9 to TRBJ2-5; D is undetermined. This CDR3 spans 10 amino acids. Germline V lookup: CDR1 SEHNR, CDR2 FQNEAQ (reference sequence). Trimming shortened V by 6 bases and J by 4 bases, and 3 bases separated the two germline ends. The CDR3 coding sequence is TGTGCCAGCAGTCTAGAGACCCAGTACTTC. This encodes CASSLETQYF.

The chain links TRBV19 to TRBJ1-2, with D maybe TRBD1 (5 bases). The V gene lost 6 bases and the J gene lost 13 bases, with 15 bases spanning the gap. The CDR3 contains 11 residues. In germline, CDR1 is LNHDA, CDR2 SQIVND (reference sequence). CDR3 sequence reads: CASRSEGTGTF. The CDR3, as DNA: TGTGCCAGTAGAAGTGAGGGGACTGGCACCTTC.

The chain is built from TRBV4-1 and TRBJ1-5; 8 bases are shared with TRBD1. Germline CDR1 reads MGHRA; CDR2 reads YSYEKL. The CDR3 covers 16 residues. The trim removed 1 base at V and 0 bases at J, leaving 2 bases unmatched. The CDR3 nucleotides are TGCGCCAGCAGCCAAGGACAGGGGACTAGCAATCAGCCCCAGCATTTT. This translates into CASSQGQGTSNQPQHF.

J is TRBJ1-2 and V is TRBV7-8; TRBD1 agrees at 7 bases. The germline V gene has CDR1 SGHVS and CDR2 FQNEAQ. This CDR3 has 14 residues. V lost 3 bases to trimming and J lost 5 bases; unmatched junction nucleotides: 6. The CDR3 loop is CASSFRDRKYGYTF. As DNA, the CDR3 is TGTGCCAGCAGCTTCCGGGACAGAAAATATGGCTACACCTTC.

The CDR3 loop is CASSLGTGGLVTEAFF. The CDR3 DNA reads TGTGCCAGCAGTCTAGGGACAGGGGGCTTAGTGACTGAAGCTTTCTTT. The rearrangement links TRBV27 to TRBJ1-1, with 12 bases lining up with TRBD1. Germline lookup yields CDR1 MNHEY and CDR2 SMNVEV (reference sequence). V shed 5 bases and J 5 bases; nucleotides not matched to a gene: 9. The CDR3 extends over 16 amino acids.

The chain has TRBV20-1 and TRBJ2-2; a possible D gene is TRBD2 (6 bases). Germline CDR1 and CDR2: DFQATT and SNEGSKA (reference sequence). V lost 5 bases to trimming and J lost 6 bases, with 7 bases between them. CDR3 length: 11 amino acids. CDR3 DNA: TGCAGTGCTCCGGGGGCCGGGGAGCTGTTTTTT. Translating gives CSAPGAGELFF.

This chain connects TRBV4-3 to TRBJ1-2, with unresolved D. This CDR3 has 14 residues. V was clipped by 1 base and J by 4 bases, with 10 bases between them. CDR1 and CDR2 (germline): LGHNA, YSLEER. This CDR3 reads CASSQVPVSYGYTF. CDR3 DNA: TGCGCCAGCAGCCAAGTCCCAGTTTCCTATGGCTACACCTTC.

The sample holds a few counts of this clone. The chain is built from TRBV18 and TRBJ2-7; TRBD2 matches 12 bases. With 3 bases clipped from V and 2 bases from J, the junction kept 2 bases outside the gene matches. Germline V gene data show CDR1 as KGHSH and CDR2 as LQKENI. The CDR3 has 15 amino acids. The CDR3 DNA is TGTGCCAGCTCACCCCGGACTAGCGGGGCCTACGAGCAGTACTTC. Its translation: CASSPRTSGAYEQYF.

The V call is TRBV27, the J call TRBJ2-7, with unresolved D. The CDR3 loop spans 11 amino acids. CDR1 and CDR2 from the germline V gene are MNHEY and SMNVEV (reference sequence). Trimming pared 2 bases from V and 5 bases from J, leaving 4 bases between. The CDR3 here is CASSLGHEQYF. The CDR3 DNA reads TGTGCCAGCAGTTTAGGCCACGAGCAGTACTTC.

This clone was counted a few times. The chain has TRBV19 and TRBJ1-5; TRBD1 matches at 8 bases. Germline CDR1 is LNHDA and CDR2 is SQIVND (reference sequence). V was clipped by 8 bases and J by 5 bases; unmatched bases: 8. The CDR3 length is 14 residues. The CDR3 protein is CASHGQGRDQPQHF. The CDR3 DNA follows: TGTGCCAGTCACGGACAGGGAAGGGATCAGCCCCAGCATTTT.

V is TRBV23-1 and J is TRBJ2-7; TRBD1 is a possible D gene (5 bases). TRBV23-1 is annotated as an ORF whose role is uncertain. This CDR3 comprises 15 residues. The ends were cut back, 5 bases at V and 0 bases at J, with 14 bases in the middle. The CDR3 spells CASSASGFGSYEQYF. CDR3 bases: TGCGCCAGCAGTGCCTCAGGGTTCGGCTCCTACGAGCAGTACTTC.

The gene calls are TRBV5-1 and TRBJ1-2; the match to TRBD1 covers 7 bases. This CDR3 spans 14 amino acids. V lost 4 bases and J lost 5; bases outside the gene matches: 8. CDR1 is SGHRS, CDR2 YFSETQ, per germline. This chain's CDR3 is CASSPGTASYGYTF. The CDR3 DNA reads TGCGCCAGCAGCCCAGGGACAGCCTCATATGGCTACACCTTC.

The rearrangement uses TRBV25-1 and TRBJ2-1; 7 bases match TRBD1. CDR3 length equals 11 residues. Per the germline V gene, CDR1 is MGHDK and CDR2 is SYGVNS. The V gene end was trimmed by 6 bases and the J gene end by 9 bases; junction bases not matched to a gene: 2. The CDR3 sequence: CASRTGVEQFF. CDR3 DNA sequence: TGTGCCAGCAGAACAGGGGTTGAGCAGTTCTTC. Complete variable domain (other parts from reference TRBV25-1 and TRBJ2-1): EADIYQTPRYLVIGTGKKITLECSQTMGHDKMYWYQQDPGMELHLIHYSYGVNSTEKGDLSSESTVSRIRTEHFPLTLESARPSHTSQYLCASRTGVEQFFGPGTRLTVL.

This clone came up once. The chain joins TRBV9 to TRBJ2-3; D may be TRBD2 (6 bases). The CDR3 length is 17 residues. V was pared by 6 bases and J by 5 bases, with 25 bases between. Looked up from germline, CDR1 is SGDLS and CDR2 is YYNGEE. The CDR3 is CASTPGGMGHSGDTQYF. The CDR3 coding sequence is TGTGCCAGCACCCCCGGCGGGATGGGGCATTCCGGAGATACGCAGTATTTT.

The J gene is TRBJ1-5, the V gene TRBV7-2; 10 bases agree with TRBD1. V dropped 5 bases and J dropped 3; count of bases not matched to a gene: 1. The CDR3 has 14 amino acids. Looked up from germline, CDR1 is SGHTA and CDR2 is FQGNSA. CDR3 in amino acids: CASSGQGDNQPQHF. CDR3 DNA: TGTGCCAGCAGCGGACAGGGGGACAATCAGCCCCAGCATTTT.

This sequence joins TRBV11-2 and TRBJ2-2; D gene ambiguous. CDR1 is SGHAT, CDR2 FQNNGV, per germline. The CDR3 runs to 13 residues. V lost 0 bases, J lost 6 bases, and 5 bases lay in between. The CDR3, as DNA: TGTGCCAGCAGCTTAGACGTTTCCGGGGAGCTGTTTTTT. It codes for CASSLDVSGELFF.

The rearrangement joins TRBV27 to TRBJ2-5; D unclear. Germline lookup yields CDR1 MNHEY and CDR2 SMNVEV (reference sequence). The V gene lost 1 base and the J gene lost 2 bases, with 11 bases spanning the gap. This CDR3 is built from 15 residues. The CDR3 is CASSLFRSLQETQYF. The CDR3 nucleotides read TGTGCCAGCAGTTTATTCCGCAGTTTACAAGAGACCCAGTACTTC.

The V gene is TRBV13, the J gene TRBJ2-1; 12 bases match TRBD2. The germline V gene has CDR1 PRHDT and CDR2 FYEKMQ (reference sequence). With V trimmed by 5 bases and J by 3 bases, 5 bases remained unmatched. CDR3 length: 16 amino acids. As DNA, the CDR3 is TGTGCCAGCAGCGCCCGACTAGCGGGAGACTACAATGAGCAGTTCTTC. Amino acid sequence: CASSARLAGDYNEQFF.

CDR3 protein: CASSVGGIEYEQYF. The CDR3 nucleotides read TGCGCCAGCAGTGTGGGGGGTATCGAGTACGAGCAGTACTTC. The J gene is TRBJ2-7, the V gene TRBV10-1, with a weak D call TRBD2 (6 bases). Germline V gene sequence: CDR1 WNHNN, CDR2 SYGVQD (reference sequence). V lost 4 bases to trimming and J lost 4 bases, with 14 bases between them. The CDR3 totals 14 residues.

The chain joins TRBV5-4 to TRBJ2-3; the D gene is possibly TRBD1 (5 bases). V lost 4 bases to trimming and J lost 2 bases, with 17 bases between them. This CDR3 contains 16 residues. CDR1 SGHNT and CDR2 YYREEE come from the germline V gene (reference sequence). Written as DNA, the CDR3 is TGTGCCAGCAGCGTTTGGGTAACAGGAGCCACAGATACGCAGTATTTT. Translation gives CASSVWVTGATDTQYF.

A few counts support this clone. The chain joins TRBV29-1 to TRBJ2-2; 8 bases map to TRBD1. V shed 6 bases, J shed 0 bases, and the junction held 3 bases outside the gene matches. There are 14 residues in the CDR3. The germline V gene encodes CDR1 SQVTM and CDR2 ANQGSEA. DNA of the CDR3: TGCAGCGTCGACAGGGGAACGAACACCGGGGAGCTGTTTTTT. Translating gives CSVDRGTNTGELFF.

The chain recombines TRBV13 with TRBJ1-2; D remains ambiguous. V lost 6 bases and J 4 bases, leaving 15 bases between the germline ends. CDR1 is PRHDT and CDR2 is FYEKMQ in the germline V gene (reference sequence). The CDR3 contains 14 residues. CDR3 in amino acids: CASRLAGGPYGYTF. The CDR3 bases are TGTGCCAGCAGATTGGCGGGCGGTCCCTATGGCTACACCTTC.

The V and J genes are TRBV15 and TRBJ1-5; D perhaps matches TRBD1 (6 bases). V was trimmed by 4 bases and J by 6 bases, leaving 16 bases between them. CDR1 is LNHNV, CDR2 YYDKDF, per germline (reference sequence). The CDR3 spans 15 residues. CDR3 in amino acids: CATSIAGGGGQPQHF. The CDR3 nucleotides read TGTGCCACCAGCATAGCGGGGGGGGGCGGTCAGCCCCAGCATTTT. Combining the CDR3 with reference TRBV15 and TRBJ1-5 gives the whole variable domain DAMVIQNPRYQVTQFGKPVTLSCSQTLNHNVMYWYQQKSSQAPKLLFHYYDKDFNNEADTPDNFQSRRPNTSFCFLDIRSPGLGDTAMYLCATSIAGGGGQPQHFGDGTRLSIL.

The V call is TRBV5-6, the J call TRBJ2-7; 8 positions match TRBD1. V was clipped by 6 bases and J by 0 bases; unmatched bases: 11. The CDR3 spans 16 residues. The V gene's germline CDR1 is SGHDT and CDR2 YYEEEE. CDR3 sequence reads: CASISGRDRSSYEQYF. CDR3 nucleotides: TGTGCCAGCATATCTGGCAGGGACAGGAGCTCCTACGAGCAGTACTTC.